Sequencing of this T cell receptor (beta chain) was carried out in a study of cytomegalovirus exposure and HLA in healthy donors (dated by TCRdb to the late 2010s). For context, the study as a whole: According to an earlier analysis of a few hundred of the donors, 200 million or so T cells yielded 117 million unique TCR beta sequences and roughly 280 Gb of sequence data. In an earlier analysis of a few hundred of the donors, high-throughput TCR beta sequencing was used to judge whether each TCR beta V gene segment behaved as functional or pseudogenic. Around 330 gigabases of sequencing data and around 80 million unique TCR sequences made up an early release that covered under 750 HLA-typed donors. Because of strong linkage in the cohort, roughly 5 DR-DQ haplotypes were treated as single units for association and clustering. A later genetic analysis took genome-wide SNP genotypes for about three fifths of the 666 donors and used that subset as a discovery cohort. High-throughput TCR immunosequencing, statistical association of individual TCRs with disease status, and machine learning were combined to predict cytomegalovirus infection status. A later analysis re-analyzed previously published TCR beta repertoires from approximately 670 donors and added high-resolution HLA genotyping to study TCR occurrence patterns. In the later analysis, no new phenotypic data were used to find candidate immune exposures; instead, reliance was placed on TCR beta sequences and their occurrence across donors. A separate validation cohort of 100 to 150 different subjects was used in addition to the 666-subject first cohort. HLA typing covered class I and class II loci at four-digit resolution. Using immunosequencing, the study profiled T cell repertoires from 666 subjects and related those repertoires to cytomegalovirus serostatus. Typing coverage varied by locus: roughly 620-640 donors for A, B, C, DRB1 and DQB1; roughly 520 for DQA1; some 610 for DPA1; roughly 450 for DPB1. Of the roughly 400 genotyped donors, 65% to 90% fell in the genetic ancestry cluster associated with self-reported Caucasian donors. The study aimed to test whether signatures of past pathogen exposure could be identified by cataloging public T cell receptors. Donor age, sex, ethnicity and CMV serostatus were compiled alongside the repertoire data. On average, roughly 250,000 unique TCR beta nucleotide sequences were sequenced per donor among about 400 genotyped donors of the cohort, with around 19% of those sequences being non-productive. All discovery cohort repertoires had been generated using a single sequencing platform. General study outcomes and caveats: Immune exposure information for the cohort was limited to CMV serostatus. A later analysis associated 16,951 TCR beta sequences with specific HLA alleles at a false discovery rate of 0.05. A further reported finding was that TCR beta sequences accurately predicted the HLA-A and HLA-B alleles for most subjects in the first cohort. Because the 87-base-pair reads could not distinguish some IMGT-functional V segments, including TRBV6-2 and TRBV6-3, those segments were excluded. A later analysis found that TCR association rates varied across HLA loci, with DRB1 alleles showing the most associated TCRs and HLA-C alleles the fewest. In an earlier analysis of 450 to 750 of the donors, most TCR beta V segments appeared in productive rearrangements about 90% or about 30% of the time, broadly matching IMGT annotations. It was suggested by the authors that the approach could potentially be generalized to other disease states and immunological phenotypes. Only TCR beta chains were sequenced in this cohort, and the absence of alpha or paired-chain data limited detectable features. Correlated functional status among segregating V segments might be attributable to linkage disequilibrium, but an unknown experimental factor could not be ruled out. The earlier analysis of about 600 of the donors excluded roughly 17 rarely observed V segments, including chromosome 9 orphons, because counts were too low. The classifier was reported to diagnose cytomegalovirus status with high specificity and sensitivity in both the original and validation cohorts. In a later analysis, HLA-associated TCR beta chains showed more clonal expansion and lower generation probabilities than non-associated chains that were equally common. In vitro tests confirmed that a few of the cytomegalovirus-associated TCR beta chains recognize cytomegalovirus antigens. Roughly uniform sequencing depth across donors was assumed in presence/absence analyses, although this assumption may not hold. Across donors, most TCR sequences were observed very rarely, whereas some public TCRs were present in many individuals. The study gave a list of under 200 TCR beta chains associated with cytomegalovirus. According to a later analysis, parvovirus B19, influenza, CMV and Epstein-Barr virus appeared linked to several top co-occurrence clusters. A later genetic analysis associated a missense DCLRE1C variant with V-gene and J-gene trimming of TCR beta chains, and an independent cohort replicated the association. A cluster of highly shared sequence variants was judged likely to be a technical artifact of the sequencing pipeline. In a later analysis, most CMV-associated TCR beta chains were found to appear HLA-restricted, with HLA associations seemingly driven largely by CMV exposure. Because HLA typing was missing for some donors at each locus, association tests included only the typed subset. A later genetic analysis reported fewer N-insertions in productive TCRs among donors in an Asian-associated ancestry cluster than the approximately 670-donor mean. When HLA alleles, especially DR and DQ, strongly co-occurred, attributing TCR associations to individual alleles was difficult.

Receptor libraries were prepared by the immunoSEQ multiplex PCR assay. For the multiplex PCR, a mixture combining 60 forward primers for TCR Vbeta segments and 13 reverse primers for TCR Jbeta segments was used. The CDR3 region of rearranged TCR beta genes was amplified from genomic DNA with a multiplex PCR assay. The amplified TCR beta libraries were sequenced on the Illumina HiSeq System as 87-base-pair reads. Per the authors' processing: Across the roughly 670 repertoires, a later analysis counted approximately 75 million unique TCR beta chains, around 11 million of which were shared by at least two donors. Raw reads were error-corrected and collapsed into unique sequences by a nearest-neighbor algorithm in which closely related sequences were merged to remove PCR and sequencing errors. V, D and J gene segments were assigned by aligning CDR3 sequences to IMGT reference sequences. For a sequence to be retained, a match of at least six nucleotides to both a V gene segment and a J gene segment was required. A rearrangement counted as productive if the CDR3 had no stop codons and remained in frame with V and J, and every other rearrangement counted as non-productive. CDR3 was defined according to IMGT convention as the region running from the second conserved V-encoded cysteine to the conserved J-encoded phenylalanine. In an earlier analysis of more than 550 of the donors, sequences lacking an unambiguous match to a single V gene segment were excluded. In an earlier analysis of several hundred of the donors, V segments were called functional above 56.7% productive rearrangements and were called segregating when the between-donor standard deviation exceeded 5%. A statistical classification framework was built for diagnosing cytomegalovirus status from the catalog of TCR beta chain sequences. In a later analysis, V and J genes were assigned by comparing TCR nucleotide sequences against IMGT/GENE-DB human TR gene sequences. In a later analysis, CDR3 sequences and most-parsimonious VDJ recombination scenarios were assigned using the TCRdist pipeline. In a later analysis, each TCR beta chain was defined by its CDR3 amino acid sequence together with its V-gene family, and reads without a unique V-gene family were excluded. In a later analysis, nearly 600 highly shared, low-generation-probability nucleotide sequences were removed to address suspected cross-contamination and a sequencing artifact. A later analysis calculated a clonal expansion index for each public chain from normalized within-repertoire ranks of inferred template counts. In a later analysis, generation probabilities were computed with a VDJ recombination model fitted to out-of-frame rearrangements, and the resulting probabilities were checked against IGoR. A later analysis scored TCR-TCR, TCR-HLA and TCR-CMV co-occurrence with hypergeometric tests, applying a repertoire-size bias correction to TCR pairs. To estimate false discovery rates, a later analysis permuted the HLA or CMV assignments 20 times. In a later analysis, co-occurring TCRs were grouped using DBSCAN, with TCRdist sequence similarity added in when clustering inside HLA-allele-positive subsets. For co-occurrence clustering, repertoires with fewer than 30,000 or more than 120,000 public chains were excluded, along with about five repertoires with anomalous nucleotide sharing. As stored in TCRdb, this immuneACCESS dataset retains in-frame rearrangements with V and J assigned. A fraction of the clones does not appear; measured against another copy, unresolved V genes explain less than half of the discrepancy, and the remainder lacks a known reason. The V and J calls and clone size come from that table; D and trimming were worked out from the DNA. The sample records 85,000 to 100,000 clones, around 60% of which are singletons. Under 4% of the sample is taken by the ten largest.

In total, 630 or so healthy bone marrow donors made up the cohort. All cohort members were sampled while nominally healthy, although unrecorded immune exposures were likely present. The donor tested CMV seronegative and was one of the 352 seronegative cohort members. A peripheral blood sample was collected from each donor, and TCR beta sequencing was performed on peripheral blood mononuclear cells. Genomic DNA extraction from the blood cell samples was performed with the Qiagen DNeasy Blood Extraction Kit. V lost 5 bases and J lost 2 bases, and the count of bases not matched to a germline gene is 8. CDR1 MNHNY and CDR2 SVGAGI are derived from the germline V gene (reference sequence). The CDR3 contains 15 residues, cysteine and phenylalanine counted. Just CDR3 DNA is preserved here, 45 bases in frame from base 1. This clone was observed a handful of times. The target of this receptor is not known. No per-base quality is available; no much larger clone lies one base away.

This TCR was recovered from a man in his fifties or sixties in good health and CMV-seronegative. This sequence uses TRBV6-6 and TRBJ1-1, with TRBD1 identical over 7 junction bases. The sequencing sample was made of PBMCs. The nucleotide sequence reads TGTGCCAGCAGTCATAGACAGGGTTCTAACACTGAAGCTTTCTTT. Translated, it reads CASSHRQGSNTEAFF.